This TCR beta chain originates from a study of response to subunit inactivated influenza vaccine. The CDR3 has 13 residues. Losses at the gene ends were 7 bases for V and 6 bases for J; bases not matched to a gene: 7. Per the germline V gene, CDR1 is SNHLY and CDR2 is FYNNEI. MiXCR was run by TCRdb on the RT-PCR reads, yielding one entry per CDR3 protein. The sample includes 150,000 to 200,000 distinct CDR3 sequences, about 12% of them seen just once. This clonotype was recorded at least ten times. Its antigen is unidentified. Study-level results: Authors suggested that a seasonal influenza vaccination recruits few new T cells each time.

The same specimen was also included in a second study, on T cells expressing NK-cell markers. From that second work: Generation of TCR beta cDNA was performed by 5'RACE template switching incorporating UMIs. Sorted CD3+CD56+NKG2C+, CD3+CD56+NKG2C- and CD3+CD56-NKG2C+ T-cell subsets were beta-chain profiled. One of eight sequenced donors was HCMV-seronegative; the other seven were seropositive. These clonotypes also led the CD3+CD56-NKG2C+ fraction in four donors.

J is TRBJ2-3 and V is TRBV2, with TRBD2 identical over 7 bases. The source of this sequence is a man aged 50-59 years who received an inactivated influenza vaccine. The sample consisted of CD8+ T cells sorted from PBMCs, taken 11 to 12 days after vaccination. In DNA, the CDR3 is TGTGCCAGCACCTACGGGGAGGGGGATACGCAGTATTTT. Translated, it gives CASTYGEGDTQYF.